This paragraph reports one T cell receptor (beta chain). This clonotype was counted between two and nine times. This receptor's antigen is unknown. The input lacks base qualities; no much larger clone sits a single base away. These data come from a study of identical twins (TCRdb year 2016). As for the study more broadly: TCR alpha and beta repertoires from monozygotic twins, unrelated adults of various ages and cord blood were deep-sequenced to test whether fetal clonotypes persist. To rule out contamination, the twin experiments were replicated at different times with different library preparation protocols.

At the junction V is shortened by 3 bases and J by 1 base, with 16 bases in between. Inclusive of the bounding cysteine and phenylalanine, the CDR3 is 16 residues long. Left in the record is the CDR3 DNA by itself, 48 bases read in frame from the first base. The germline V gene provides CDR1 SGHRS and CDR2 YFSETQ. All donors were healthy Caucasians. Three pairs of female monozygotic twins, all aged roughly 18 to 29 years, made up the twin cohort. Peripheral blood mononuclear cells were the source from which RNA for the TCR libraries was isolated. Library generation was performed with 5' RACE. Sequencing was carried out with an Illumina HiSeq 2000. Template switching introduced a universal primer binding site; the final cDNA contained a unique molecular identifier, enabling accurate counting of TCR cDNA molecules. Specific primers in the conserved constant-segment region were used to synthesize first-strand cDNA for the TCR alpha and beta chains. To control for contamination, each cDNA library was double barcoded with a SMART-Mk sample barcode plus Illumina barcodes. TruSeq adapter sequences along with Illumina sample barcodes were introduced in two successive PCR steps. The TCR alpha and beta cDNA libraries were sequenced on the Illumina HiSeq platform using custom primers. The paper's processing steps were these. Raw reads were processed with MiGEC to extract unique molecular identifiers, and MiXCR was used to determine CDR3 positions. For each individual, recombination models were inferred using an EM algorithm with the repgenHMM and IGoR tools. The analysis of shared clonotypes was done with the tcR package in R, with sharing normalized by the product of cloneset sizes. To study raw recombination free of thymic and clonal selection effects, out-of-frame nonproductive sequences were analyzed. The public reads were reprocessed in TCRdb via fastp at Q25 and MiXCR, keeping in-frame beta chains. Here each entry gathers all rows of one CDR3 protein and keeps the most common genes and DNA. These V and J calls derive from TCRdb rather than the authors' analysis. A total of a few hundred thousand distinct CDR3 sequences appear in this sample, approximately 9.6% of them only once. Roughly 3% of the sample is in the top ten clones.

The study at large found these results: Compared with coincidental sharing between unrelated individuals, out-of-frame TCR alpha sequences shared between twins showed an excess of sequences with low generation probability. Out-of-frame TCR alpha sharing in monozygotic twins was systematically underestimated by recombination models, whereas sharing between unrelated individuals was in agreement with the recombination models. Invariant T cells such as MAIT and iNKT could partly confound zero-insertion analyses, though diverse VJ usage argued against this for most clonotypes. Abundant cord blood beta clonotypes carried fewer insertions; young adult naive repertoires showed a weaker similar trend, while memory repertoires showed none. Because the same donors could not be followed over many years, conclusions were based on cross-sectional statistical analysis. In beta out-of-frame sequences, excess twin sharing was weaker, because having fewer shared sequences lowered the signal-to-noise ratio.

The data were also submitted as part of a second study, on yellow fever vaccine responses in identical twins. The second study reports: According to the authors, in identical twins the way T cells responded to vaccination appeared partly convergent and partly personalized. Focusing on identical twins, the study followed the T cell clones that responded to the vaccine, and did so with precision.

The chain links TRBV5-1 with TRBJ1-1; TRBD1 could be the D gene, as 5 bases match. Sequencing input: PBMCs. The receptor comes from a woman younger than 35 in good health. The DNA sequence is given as TGCGCCAGCAGCTGGGTCTTACTAGGGGAGAACACTGAAGCTTTCTTT. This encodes CASSWVLLGENTEAFF. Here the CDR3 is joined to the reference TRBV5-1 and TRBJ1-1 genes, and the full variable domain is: KAGVTQTPRYLIKTRGQQVTLSCSPISGHRSVSWYQQTPGQGLQFLFEYFSETQRNKGNFPGRFSGRQFSNSRSEMNVSTLELGDSALYLCASSWVLLGENTEAFFGQGTRLTVV.